Detailed here is one T cell receptor (beta chain). Antigen specificity is unknown. It was with 60 Vbeta and 13 Jbeta primers that the PCR ran. Using immunoSEQ multiplex PCR, the repertoire was profiled, and TCRdb retains in-frame clones only, with some absent. The table records a few hundred thousand clones, approximately 90% of them present only once. Germline loops: CDR1 SGHDT, CDR2 YYEEEE. Germline trimming cut 2 bases from V and 4 bases from J; bases unmatched to any gene: 4. The CDR3 spans 15 residues. This sample was included in a study of cytomegalovirus exposure and HLA in healthy donors. Findings of the study overall: Being productive about 87% or about 30% of the time was typical of most TCR beta V segments in an earlier analysis. Associated with cytomegalovirus, according to the listing, were 150 to 200 TCR beta chains. Later findings reportedly placed an Asian-associated ancestry cluster below the approximately 700-donor mean for N-insertions. For TCR beta chains, V- and J-gene trimming was later linked to a missense DCLRE1C variant.

The sequence was obtained from a woman under 30 in good health and CMV-seronegative. Sequenced material: PBMCs. The V gene is TRBV5-6, the J gene TRBJ2-3, with TRBD1 matching 10 bases. The CDR3 reads CASSLRQGAADTQYF. The CDR3 region has the DNA TGTGCCAGCAGCTTAAGACAGGGGGCCGCAGATACGCAGTATTTT.